The sequence of this T cell receptor beta chain was determined in a study of T cell responses to AZD1222 COVID-19 vaccine (dated by TCRdb to the early 2020s). For the study in its entirety: A total of 233 trial participants underwent TCR sequencing, of whom some 210 received two doses of AZD1222 and some 25 received two doses of the MenACWY control vaccine. Trial participants were enrolled into age subgroups of 18-55, 56-69 and 70-plus years, which contained roughly 150, 30 and 60 TCR-sequenced participants, respectively.

The sample's time point, from its label and the paper: about 28 days (+/-7) after the second vaccine dose. AZD1222 recipients given second doses at about 4 weeks or at about 12 weeks were pooled, since spike-specific TCR depth and breadth were not found to differ between the two schedules. Vaccinee samples were obtained from the UK trials COV001 and COV002, which included a single-blind randomized controlled phase 2/3 trial of AZD1222 (ChAdOx1 nCoV-19) in healthy adults. For TCRbeta chain sequencing, PBMC samples were collected from trial participants at day 0 and at day 28 after the second dose. The CDR3 regions of human TCRbeta chains were analyzed by immunosequencing. The original pipeline was this. TCRs in the repertoires were compared against a reference library of SARS-CoV-2-specific TCRs that had been generated with the MIRA antigen-specificity platform. Breadth was defined as the fraction of unique TCRs that were SARS-CoV-2-associated. Depth was defined as the fraction of total T cells that were SARS-CoV-2-associated. Using the MIRA data, every spike-specific TCR was mapped to the spike region that the TCR reacted to and assigned to either a CD4 or a CD8 class. Log10-transformed breadth and depth values were compared by one-way ANOVA with Sidak's multiple comparisons tests. In its TCRdb copy, this immuneACCESS table keeps in-frame sequences only and misses some clones. Where compared with another copy, unresolved V genes explain less than half of these, and the others have no known cause. The V and J calls and clone size were taken over from that table, and D and trimming were inferred from the DNA. The sample table lists around 150,000 clones, around 93% of them with a count of one. Approximately 6.8% of the sample rests with the top ten.

V is pared back by 1 base and J by 8 bases, with 14 bases lying between the germline termini. The CDR3 runs 14 amino acids, cysteine and phenylalanine included. Of the read, only the CDR3 DNA is kept; its 42 bases are in frame from base 1. Via the germline V gene (reference sequence), CDR1 is GTSNPN and CDR2 SVGIG. As concerns this clone: Which antigen it targets is not known. No much larger clone exists at a distance of one base, and base qualities are not known.

Summary of the overall study and its limitations: Reportedly, close to half of the unique spike-specific TCRs recognized epitopes lying outside the regions that are mutated in the B.1.351 and B.1.1.7 variants. After two AZD1222 doses, spike-specific TCR breadth and depth were significantly higher than at day 0 and than in MenACWY recipients. Most participants were white British and females outnumbered males, and the authors suggested that clonal diversity may have been underestimated. Conclusions about previously exposed vaccinees were limited because only 5 or 6 AZD1222 recipients were SARS-CoV-2 seropositive at baseline. Because no samples from the day 14 peak response were available, repertoires could be characterized only after the peak T cell response. Vaccine-associated CD4 TCRs spanned the whole spike protein, with dominant responses in regions 160-218 and 743-854. In the small 56-69-year group, the increase in depth fell short of significance, most likely because of low power.

Recombination joined TRBV30 with TRBJ1-4; the D gene is perhaps TRBD1, on 6 matching bases. This receptor was obtained from an adult who received the AZD1222 COVID-19 vaccine. The sequenced sample was peripheral blood, obtained 28 days after the second AZD1222 dose. The DNA sequence is TGTGCCTGGAGTGGATCAGGGGTGGGAGAAAAACTGTTTTTT. This yields the protein CAWSGSGVGEKLFF.